This T cell receptor delta chain is drawn from a study of Vδ1+ human thymocytes. Study-wide results and caveats: Thymic TRG and TRD repertoires appeared highly polyclonal, with Gaussian CDR3 length distributions. Despite high sort purity, roughly 18% of thymic T cell receptor delta sequences were Vdelta2.

V dropped 1 base and J dropped 1; count of bases not matched to a gene: 19. Germline values: CDR1 TSWWSYY, CDR2 QGS. This CDR3 contains 21 residues. This clone was detected a few times. Its antigen is unidentified. Vdelta1+ thymocyte sorts reached between about 96% and 99.6% purity. The template was reverse-transcribed extracted RNA. Pooled V-gene forward primers with one constant-region reverse primer generated the CDR3 amplicons by multiplex PCR. TCRdb made new clone calls on the multiplex PCR reads using CATT. The sample lists more than 50,000 delta-chain clones; roughly 16% were seen once. The receptor's source is a girl under three years old who had congenital heart surgery. The rearrangement joins TRDV1 to TRDJ1, with TRDD3 matching over 9 bases. The material sequenced was Vdelta1+ gamma-delta thymocytes from the thymus. The sample's subset: FACS-sorted CD3+ TCRalphabeta- TCRVdelta1+ TCRVdelta2- thymocytes. The CDR3 region is CALGEQVLKYWGTQLTDKLIF. CDR3 sequence (DNA): TGTGCTCTTGGGGAACAAGTCCTAAAGTACTGGGGGACCCAGCTCACCGATAAACTCATCTTT.